This T cell receptor beta chain emerged from a study of T cells after posttransplantation cyclophosphamide. The related graft donor's blood sample was taken on the day of bone marrow donation. Measured with immunoSEQ multiplex PCR; TCRdb has only the in-frame clones, and not every one. The sample yields about 25,000 clones, without any singletons. Study-wide results and limits: Donor CD8+ memory clones often dominated recipient blood repertoires at later times.

This clone has a count of ten or more. Its specificity is not known. The material sequenced was PBMCs. This clonotype was obtained from a man aged 50-60 years in good health, CMV-negative, and a related stem cell transplant donor.

The CDR3 bases are TGTGCCAGCAGCTTAGTCGCTAGCGGGAGGGCCTCTTTCGAGCAGTACTTC. Protein: CASSLVASGRASFEQYF. The gene calls are TRBV7-9 and TRBJ2-7; 12 bases are shared with TRBD2. Trimming removed 1 base from V and 6 bases from J; junction bases left unmatched: 10. Germline loops: CDR1 SEHNR, CDR2 FQNEAQ (reference sequence). The CDR3 has 17 amino acids.